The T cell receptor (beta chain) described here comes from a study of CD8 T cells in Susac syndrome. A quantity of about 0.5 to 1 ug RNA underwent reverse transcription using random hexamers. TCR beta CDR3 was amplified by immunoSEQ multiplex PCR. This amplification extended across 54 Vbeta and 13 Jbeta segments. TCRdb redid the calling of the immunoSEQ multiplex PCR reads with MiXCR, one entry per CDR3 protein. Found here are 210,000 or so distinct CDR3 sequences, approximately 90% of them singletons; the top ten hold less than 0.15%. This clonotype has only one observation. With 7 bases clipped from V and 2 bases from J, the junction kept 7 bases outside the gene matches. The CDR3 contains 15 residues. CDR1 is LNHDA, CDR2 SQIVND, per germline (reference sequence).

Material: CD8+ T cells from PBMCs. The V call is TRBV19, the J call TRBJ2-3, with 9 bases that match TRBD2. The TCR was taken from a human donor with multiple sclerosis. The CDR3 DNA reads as TGTGCCAGTACCTGGACTAGCGCTACCACAGATACGCAGTATTTT. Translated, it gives CASTWTSATTDTQYF.